This TCR beta chain is drawn from a study of regulatory T cells in long-lasting Graves disease. Time point: newly diagnosed GD, antithyroid drugs for less than 3 months. Making the TCR library involved RNA that had been extracted from PBMCs. The TCR beta library used iRepertoire HTBI primers with Arm-PCR amplification of CDR3. TCRdb called the multiplex PCR reads again in MiXCR, with one record for every CDR3 protein. The data contain over 400,000 distinct CDR3 sequences, around 15% of them singletons. This clonotype came up many times. The sample was also reused in another study, on T cells in Graves' hyperthyroidism and ophthalmopathy.

The sample consisted of peripheral blood mononuclear cells (PBMCs), taken at new diagnosis, from a patient treated with antithyroid drugs. This TCR derives from a woman between 45 and 65 years old with Graves disease.

The CDR3: CASSFLVSSYEQYF. Written as DNA, the CDR3 is TGTGCCAGCAGTTTCTTAGTTAGCTCCTACGAGCAGTACTTC. This chain joins TRBV12-3 or TRBV12-4 and TRBJ2-7; unclear D gene. CDR3 size: 14 residues. V lost 3 bases and J 0 bases, leaving 9 bases between the germline ends.